Listed here are 2 T cell receptor beta chains from one sample, sequenced in a study of regulatory T cells in long-lasting Graves disease. Time point indicated: persistent/refractory GD, antithyroid drugs over 5 years with positive TRAb. RNA isolated from PBMCs was used to make the TCR library. Arm-PCR with iRepertoire HTBI primers amplified the CDR3 regions for these TCR beta libraries. TCRdb re-derived calls from the multiplex PCR reads in MiXCR, one entry per CDR3 protein. Of about 470,000 distinct CDR3 sequences listed, 20% to 25% are singletons. The source material was peripheral blood mononuclear cells (PBMCs), sampled when the disease was refractory, from a patient treated with antithyroid drugs. These receptors were obtained from a female donor with Graves disease.

This clonotype has a handful of counts. This chain joins TRBV3-1 and TRBJ1-5; D gene uncertain. V shed 0 bases and J shed 7 bases, with 7 bases lying between them. The CDR3 consists of 13 residues. Germline V gene sequence: CDR1 LGHDT, CDR2 YNNKEL (reference sequence). This chain's CDR3 is CASSQEPEQPQHF. The CDR3 DNA sequence: TGTGCCAGCAGCCAAGAACCCGAACAGCCCCAGCATTTT.

The rearrangement joins TRBV3-1 to TRBJ2-7; D unresolved. In germline, CDR1 is LGHDT, CDR2 YNNKEL (reference sequence). The CDR3 totals 12 residues. V lost 2 bases and J 3 bases, leaving 5 bases between the germline ends. The DNA of the CDR3 is TGTGCCAGCAGCCAAAGACACTACGAGCAGTACTTC. Its translation: CASSQRHYEQYF.